This TCR beta chain was profiled in a study of T cell repertoires in cytomegalovirus infection. TCRdb re-derived calls from the reads in MiXCR, one entry per CDR3 protein. The sample has about half a million distinct CDR3 sequences, around 35% seen once; the top ten hold 17%. Germline V lookup: CDR1 LNHDA, CDR2 SQIVND (reference sequence). The CDR3 is made up of 16 amino acids. With 5 bases clipped from V and 2 bases from J, the junction kept 11 bases outside the gene matches. This clonotype was detected once. What it binds is not known. The V call is TRBV19, the J call TRBJ1-2, with TRBD1 matching 7 bases. This clonotype was obtained from a human donor in good health (CMV status not recorded). Some clones in this sample may be carry-over from other donors' samples. This specimen was cultured PBMCs, taken from culture after CMV antigen stimulation. This CDR3 is CASSLEPTGLNYGYTF. CDR3 in DNA: TGTGCCAGTAGTCTCGAACCGACAGGGCTGAACTATGGCTACACCTTC.